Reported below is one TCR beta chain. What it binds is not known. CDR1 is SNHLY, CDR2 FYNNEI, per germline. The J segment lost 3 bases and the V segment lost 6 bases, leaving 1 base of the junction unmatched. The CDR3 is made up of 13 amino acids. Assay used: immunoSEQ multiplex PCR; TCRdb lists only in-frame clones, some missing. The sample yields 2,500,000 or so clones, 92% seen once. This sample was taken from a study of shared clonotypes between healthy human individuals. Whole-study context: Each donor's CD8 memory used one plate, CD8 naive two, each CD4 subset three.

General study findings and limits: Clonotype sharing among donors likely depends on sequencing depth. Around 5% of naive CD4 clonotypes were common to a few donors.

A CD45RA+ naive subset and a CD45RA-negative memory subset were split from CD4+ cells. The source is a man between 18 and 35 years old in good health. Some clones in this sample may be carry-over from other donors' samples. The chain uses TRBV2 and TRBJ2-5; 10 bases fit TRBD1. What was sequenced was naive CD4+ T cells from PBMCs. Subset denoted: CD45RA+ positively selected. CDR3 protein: CASSGTGEETQYF. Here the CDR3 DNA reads TGTGCCAGCAGCGGGACAGGGGAAGAGACCCAGTACTTC. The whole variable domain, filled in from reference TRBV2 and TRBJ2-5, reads EPEVTQTPSHQVTQMGQEVILRCVPISNHLYFYWYRQILGQKVEFLVSFYNNEISEKSEIFDDQFSVERPDGSNFTLKIRSTKLEDSAMYFCASSGTGEETQYFGPGTRLLVL.